These 20 T cell receptor beta chains originate from one sample sequenced in a study of shared clonotypes between healthy human individuals. Sequencing was performed with immunoSEQ multiplex PCR; in TCRdb, only in-frame clones are kept and a portion is missing. Of millions of clones in the sample, about 94% were seen once. Naive CD8 populations comprised CD45RO-negative cells positively selected for CCR7, excluding terminally differentiated effector memory CD45RA+ cells. Source material: naive CD8+ T cells sorted from blood. The origin of the receptors is a man aged 18 to 29 in good health.

This chain joins TRBV13 and TRBJ1-1, with D unresolved. This CDR3 has 14 residues. CDR1 is PRHDT, CDR2 FYEKMQ, per germline (reference sequence). Trimming took 2 bases from V and 3 from J, leaving 10 bases between them. CDR3 DNA: TGTGCCAGCAGCTTACTCGCTGGTGACACTGAAGCTTTCTTT. Amino acids: CASSLLAGDTEAFF.

The chain combines TRBV9 with TRBJ1-4; D is uncertain. Trimming shortened V by 2 bases and J by 3 bases, and 14 bases separated the two germline ends. The CDR3 consists of 16 residues. CDR1 is SGDLS, CDR2 YYNGEE, per germline. The CDR3 loop reads CASSVAGLGSNEKLFF. CDR3 nucleotides: TGTGCCAGCAGCGTGGCGGGTCTGGGATCTAATGAAAAACTGTTTTTT.

V is TRBV28 and J is TRBJ2-1, with D possibly being TRBD1 (5 bases). The CDR3 runs 12 residues. CDR1 and CDR2 from the germline V gene are MDHEN and SYDVKM. Deletions cut 4 bases from V and 12 bases from J, with 13 bases between. CDR3 protein: CASSSGYLWQFF. The CDR3 DNA reads TGTGCCAGCAGTTCAGGGTACCTGTGGCAGTTCTTC.

The chain recombines TRBV5-1 with TRBJ2-2, with D maybe TRBD2 (7 bases). This CDR3 region has 16 residues. Germline V gene lookup returns CDR1 SGHRS and CDR2 YFSETQ. The germline V and J ends were trimmed by 3 bases and 3 bases, with 15 bases remaining between them. CDR3 in DNA: TGCGCCAGCAGCTCGCCGGGGGGCCAGGACACCGGGGAGCTGTTTTTT. It translates to CASSSPGGQDTGELFF.

V is TRBV6-5 and J is TRBJ1-1, with TRBD1 identical over 7 bases. The CDR3 runs 15 residues. The germline V gene has CDR1 MNHEY and CDR2 SVGAGI. Trimming removed 5 bases from V and 0 bases from J; junction bases left unmatched: 6. The CDR3 loop is CASSMGQNMNTEAFF. The CDR3 nucleotides read TGTGCCAGCAGTATGGGACAGAACATGAACACTGAAGCTTTCTTT.

Details on this clone: This same CDR3 is encoded by further DNA sequences in the sample. The chain recombines TRBV9 with TRBJ2-3, with 11 bases matching TRBD2. From germline, CDR1 is SGDLS and CDR2 YYNGEE. The CDR3 covers 16 residues. J gave up 2 bases and V 0 bases, and 2 bases lay outside the gene matches. The CDR3 nucleotides read TGTGCCAGCAGCGTAGGGACTAGCGGGTACACAGATACGCAGTATTTT. It is translated as CASSVGTSGYTDTQYF.

The chain employs TRBV11-2 and TRBJ2-7; D may be TRBD1 (5 bases). Germline lookup yields CDR1 SGHAT and CDR2 FQNNGV. CDR3 length equals 14 residues. The V end lost 0 bases, the J end lost 5 bases, and 11 bases lay between the germline ends. The CDR3 DNA follows: TGTGCCAGCAGCTTAGATCCAGGGTACAACGAGCAGTACTTC. It yields the protein CASSLDPGYNEQYF.

The rearrangement uses TRBV27 and TRBJ1-1, with a weak D call TRBD1 (5 bases). Per germline, CDR1 MNHEY and CDR2 SMNVEV (reference sequence). The CDR3 extends over 17 amino acids. V was pared by 5 bases and J by 4 bases, with 23 bases between. The CDR3, as DNA: TGTGCCAGCAGTCGGATAGCCCCCGGGACCGGGAGCACTGAAGCTTTCTTT. It is translated as CASSRIAPGTGSTEAFF.

The chain has TRBV5-1 and TRBJ2-3, with a possible D match to TRBD2 (6 bases). Trimming left V 3 bases short and J 3 bases short, with 11 bases between. The V gene's germline CDR1 is SGHRS and CDR2 YFSETQ. This CDR3 contains 14 residues. The CDR3 sequence is CASSSQTRTDTQYF. The DNA for the CDR3 is TGCGCCAGCAGCTCCCAGACTAGGACAGATACGCAGTATTTT.

As for this clone: Other DNA sequences from this sample encode an identical CDR3 as well. The V and J genes are TRBV9 and TRBJ1-3, with TRBD1 matching over 8 bases. The CDR3 loop spans 15 amino acids. Looked up from germline, CDR1 is SGDLS and CDR2 is YYNGEE. Trimming removed 2 bases from V and 0 bases from J; junction bases left unmatched: 1. The CDR3, as DNA: TGTGCCAGCAGCGTCGGACAGGGCTCTGGAAACACCATATATTTT. Translating gives CASSVGQGSGNTIYF.

The CDR3 sequence is CASSPTDQETQYF. As DNA, the CDR3 is TGTGCCAGCAGCCCGACGGACCAAGAGACCCAGTACTTC. V gene TRBV7-6 combines with J gene TRBJ2-5; no reliable D call. CDR3 length: 13 amino acids. V was cut by 5 bases and J by 0 bases, with 7 bases left in between. Germline V gene sequence: CDR1 SGHVS, CDR2 FNYEAQ.

The chain is built from TRBV11-2 and TRBJ2-1, with D tentatively TRBD1 (5 bases). V was trimmed by 2 bases and J by 0 bases, leaving 11 bases between them. CDR1 SGHAT and CDR2 FQNNGV come from the germline V gene. The CDR3 sequence is 16 residues long. The CDR3 here is CASSLIGAASYNEQFF. The CDR3 DNA reads TGTGCCAGCAGCTTAATAGGGGCAGCCTCCTACAATGAGCAGTTCTTC.

This clone was recorded once. The chain is built from TRBV29-1 and TRBJ2-1; D possibly corresponds to TRBD1 (5 bases). The V and J ends lost 4 bases and 3 bases respectively, with 10 bases between them. The V gene's germline CDR1 is SQVTM and CDR2 ANQGSEA. The CDR3 has 13 amino acids. The CDR3 DNA is TGCAGCGTTGCCAGGGCGCACTACAATGAGCAGTTCTTC. It encodes CSVARAHYNEQFF.

The chain employs TRBV6-1 and TRBJ2-7; 7 positions agree with TRBD2. The V and J ends lost 2 bases and 0 bases, in that order; junction bases with no gene match: 7. This CDR3 spans 16 amino acids. Per the germline V gene, CDR1 is MNHNS and CDR2 is SASEGT. CDR3 region: CASSEISGSGSYEQYF. As DNA, the CDR3 is TGTGCCAGCAGTGAAATTAGCGGGTCGGGCTCCTACGAGCAGTACTTC.

Details on this clone: Distinct nucleotide sequences in the sample also encode this CDR3. The V call is TRBV4-1, the J call TRBJ2-2; no reliable D call. The CDR3 consists of 16 residues. V shed 0 bases and J shed 1 base, with 9 bases lying between them. CDR1 is MGHRA, CDR2 YSYEKL, per germline. CDR3 DNA: TGCGCCAGCAGCCAAGATGTAGGTCGGAACACCGGGGAGCTGTTTTTT. It codes for CASSQDVGRNTGELFF.

The chain carries TRBV25-1 and TRBJ2-2, with 7 bases lining up with TRBD1. The CDR3 runs to 16 residues. The germline CDR1 and CDR2 sequences are MGHDK and SYGVNS. V trimming: 0 bases; J trimming: 4 bases; junction bases outside the gene matches: 5. The CDR3 region has the DNA TGTGCCAGCAGTGAATATGAGGGGGCGGTCACCGGGGAGCTGTTTTTT. This translates into CASSEYEGAVTGELFF.

V is TRBV4-1 and J is TRBJ2-7; 14 bases are shared with TRBD2. The CDR3 has 16 amino acids. Germline values: CDR1 MGHRA, CDR2 YSYEKL. With V trimmed by 3 bases and J by 5 bases, 6 bases remained unmatched. The CDR3 loop reads CASSQETSGGAHEQYF. The CDR3 nucleotides read TGCGCCAGCAGCCAGGAGACTAGCGGGGGGGCCCACGAGCAGTACTTC.

The chain carries TRBV5-6 and TRBJ1-1, with TRBD1 matching over 10 bases. This CDR3 comprises 15 residues. Trimming at V came to 4 bases and at J to 6 bases, leaving 9 bases not matched to a gene. Germline V CDR1 and CDR2: SGHDT, YYEEEE. This chain's CDR3 is CASSNDRGQWAEAFF. In DNA, the CDR3 is TGTGCCAGCAGCAACGACAGGGGGCAGTGGGCTGAAGCTTTCTTT.

A single count supports this clone. This chain connects TRBV6-6 to TRBJ1-5; D is undetermined. The V and J ends lost 6 bases and 3 bases respectively, with 12 bases between them. Per germline, CDR1 MNHNY and CDR2 SVGAGI (reference sequence). CDR3 size: 14 residues. CDR3 DNA: TGTGCCAGCAGCGCCGACCCCTTCAATCAGCCCCAGCATTTT. Protein sequence: CASSADPFNQPQHF.

This chain joins TRBV28 and TRBJ2-7; D gene uncertain. The germline V gene has CDR1 MDHEN and CDR2 SYDVKM. The CDR3 has 15 residues. Trimming stripped 4 bases from V and 3 bases from J, with 16 bases between. For the CDR3, the DNA is TGTGCCAGCAGTTGGACGGCTGGGCCCTACTACGAGCAGTACTTC. This encodes CASSWTAGPYYEQYF.